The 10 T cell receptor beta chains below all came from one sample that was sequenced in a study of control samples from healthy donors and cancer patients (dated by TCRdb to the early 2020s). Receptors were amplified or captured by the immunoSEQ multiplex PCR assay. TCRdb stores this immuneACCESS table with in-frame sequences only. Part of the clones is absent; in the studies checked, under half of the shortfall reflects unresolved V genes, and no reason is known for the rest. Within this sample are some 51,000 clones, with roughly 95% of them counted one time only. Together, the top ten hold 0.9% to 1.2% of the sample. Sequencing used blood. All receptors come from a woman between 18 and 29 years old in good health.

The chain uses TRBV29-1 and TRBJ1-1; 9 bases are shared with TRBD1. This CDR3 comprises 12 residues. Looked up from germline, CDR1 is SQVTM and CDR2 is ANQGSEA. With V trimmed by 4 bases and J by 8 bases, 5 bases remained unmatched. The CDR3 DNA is TGCAGCGTTGGGGGACAGGGAATCGAAGCTTTCTTT. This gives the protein CSVGGQGIEAFF.

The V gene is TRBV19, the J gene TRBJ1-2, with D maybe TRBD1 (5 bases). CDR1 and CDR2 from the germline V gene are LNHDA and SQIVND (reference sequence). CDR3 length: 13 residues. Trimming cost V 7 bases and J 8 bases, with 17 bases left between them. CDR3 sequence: CASTPGRQRGYTF. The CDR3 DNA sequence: TGTGCCAGTACCCCGGGAAGACAGAGAGGCTACACCTTC.

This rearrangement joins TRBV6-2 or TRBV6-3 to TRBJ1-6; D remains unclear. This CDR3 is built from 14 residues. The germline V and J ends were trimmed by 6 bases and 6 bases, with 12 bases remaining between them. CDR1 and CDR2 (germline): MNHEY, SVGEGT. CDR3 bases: TGTGCCAGCAGCCCCGGTTCGGGTAATTCACCCCTCCACTTT. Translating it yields CASSPGSGNSPLHF.

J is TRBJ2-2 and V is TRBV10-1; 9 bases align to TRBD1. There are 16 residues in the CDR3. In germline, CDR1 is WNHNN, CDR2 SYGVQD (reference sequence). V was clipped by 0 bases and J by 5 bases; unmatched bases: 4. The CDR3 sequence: CASSESRGQGTGELFF. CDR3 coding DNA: TGCGCCAGCAGTGAGTCGAGGGGACAGGGTACCGGGGAGCTGTTTTTT.

Here the CDR3 reads CASSDASGGYNEQFF. The CDR3 DNA follows: TGTGCCAGCAGTGACGCTAGCGGGGGTTACAATGAGCAGTTCTTC. This chain connects TRBV6-4 to TRBJ2-1, with TRBD2 matching 10 bases. CDR1 and CDR2 (germline): MRHNA, SNTAGT. The CDR3 is 15 residues long. Unmatched junction bases numbered 2, after V lost 2 bases and J lost 4 bases.

CDR3 DNA sequence: TGTGCCAGCAGTTACTCCCTCACCGGAGGAAACACCATATATTTT. This codes for CASSYSLTGGNTIYF. The chain employs TRBV6-5 and TRBJ1-3; D call uncertain. The germline CDR1 and CDR2 sequences are MNHEY and SVGAGI. Trimming took 0 bases from V and 4 from J, leaving 10 bases between them. The CDR3 runs to 15 residues.

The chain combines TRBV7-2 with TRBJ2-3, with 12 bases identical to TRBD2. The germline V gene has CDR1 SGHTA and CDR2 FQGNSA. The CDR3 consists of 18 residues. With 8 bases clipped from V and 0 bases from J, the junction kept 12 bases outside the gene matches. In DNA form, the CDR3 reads TGTGCCAGCTCCTGGCCTAGCGGGGGGGACTCTAGCACAGATACGCAGTATTTT. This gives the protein CASSWPSGGDSSTDTQYF. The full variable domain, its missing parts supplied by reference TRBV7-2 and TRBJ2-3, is GAGVSQSPSNKVTEKGKDVELRCDPISGHTALYWYRQSLGQGLEFLIYFQGNSAPDKSGLPSDRFSAERTGGSVSTLTIQRTQQEDSAVYLCASSWPSGGDSSTDTQYFGPGTRLTVL.

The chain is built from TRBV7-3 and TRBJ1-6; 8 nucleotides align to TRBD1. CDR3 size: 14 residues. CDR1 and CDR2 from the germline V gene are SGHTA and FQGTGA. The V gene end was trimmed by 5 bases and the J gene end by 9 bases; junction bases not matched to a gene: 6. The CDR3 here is CASSQTGEGSPLHF. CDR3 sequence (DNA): TGTGCCAGCAGCCAGACAGGGGAGGGTTCACCCCTCCACTTT. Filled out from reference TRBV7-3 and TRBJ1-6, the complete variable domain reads GAGVSQTPSNKVTEKGKYVELRCDPISGHTALYWYRQSLGQGPEFLIYFQGTGAADDSGLPNDRFFAVRPEGSVSTLKIQRTERGDSAVYLCASSQTGEGSPLHFGNGTRLTVT.

CDR3 nucleotides: TGTGCCTGGCGCCCGGACAGGGGCTATGGCTACACCTTC. Protein product: CAWRPDRGYGYTF. The rearrangement uses TRBV30 and TRBJ1-2, with 9 bases fitting TRBD1. Germline lookup yields CDR1 GTSNPN and CDR2 SVGIG (reference sequence). This CDR3 spans 13 amino acids. V lost 5 bases, J lost 4 bases, and 5 bases stayed unmatched.

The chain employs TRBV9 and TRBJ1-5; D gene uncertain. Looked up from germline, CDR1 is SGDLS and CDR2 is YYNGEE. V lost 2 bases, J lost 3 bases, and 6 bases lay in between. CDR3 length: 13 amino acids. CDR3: CASSVDLNQPQHF. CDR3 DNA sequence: TGTGCCAGCAGCGTCGACCTCAATCAGCCCCAGCATTTT.